This T cell receptor beta chain was identified during a study of T cells in Graves' hyperthyroidism and ophthalmopathy. Overall study results and limits: Ophthalmopathy could be told apart from stable hyperthyroidism with a 13 V-J model.

Patients aged 18 to 65 had newly diagnosed hyperthyroidism that had lasted under 2 months. This clonotype was detected ten times or more. Antigen unknown. TCR beta CDR3 regions were amplified from RNA transcripts. First-round RT-PCR with HTBI primers amplified the TCR CDR3 region. Using its own MiXCR run on the multiplex PCR reads, TCRdb lists one record per CDR3 protein. The table includes 480,000 or so distinct CDR3 sequences, 13% to 15% detected once. This TCR derives from a woman between 18 and 29 years old with Graves' hyperthyroidism. Sequences were obtained from blood.

DNA of the CDR3: TGTGCCAGCAGTTTAGCTAGCGGGAGTCCTGGGGCCAACGTCCTGACTTTC. Its translation: CASSLASGSPGANVLTF. The chain recombines TRBV12-3 or TRBV12-4 with TRBJ2-6, with 9 positions matching TRBD2. The CDR3 runs 17 residues. Trimming took 0 bases from V and 2 from J; bases not matched to a gene: 2.